A selection of T cell receptor beta chains follows, all from one sample in a study of T cells in Graves' hyperthyroidism and ophthalmopathy. One entry per CDR3 protein results from TCRdb running MiXCR on the multiplex PCR reads. The table shows roughly 510,000 distinct CDR3 sequences, with 46% occurring only once. The specimen was peripheral blood or thyroid tissue (not recorded which). The receptors were sampled from an adult woman with Graves' disease, either hyperthyroidism or ophthalmopathy (not recorded which). The CDR3 runs from the conserved cysteine through the conserved F or W. The D gene is left open where the match is weak. Some rows have no size entry. The others give once, few or many, or a class for an expanded clone.

j_call v_call d_call clone_size cdr3_aa cdr3_nt
TRBJ1-2 TRBV2 - - CASNPTSGGYTF TGTGCCAGCAATCCGACTAGCGGGGGCTACACCTTC
TRBJ2-7 TRBV25-1 - - CASSGTTVEQYF TGTGCCAGCAGTGGGACGACAGTCGAGCAGTACTTC
TRBJ1-4 TRBV10-3 - many CASPSPATNEKLFF TGTGCCTCACCGAGCCCAGCAACTAATGAAAAACTGTTTTTT
TRBJ2-3 TRBV7-3 - many CASSLHSGTDTQYF TGTGCCAGCAGCTTACACTCCGGCACAGATACGCAGTATTTT
TRBJ2-5 TRBV6-1 - - CASSEGDGLNQYF TGTGCCAGCAGTGAAGGGGACGGTCTGAATCAGTACTTC
TRBJ1-2 TRBV5-6 - - CASSKPTGNGYTF TGTGCCAGCAGCAAACCAACAGGGAATGGCTACACCTTC
TRBJ1-3 TRBV14 TRBD1 many CASSLQQGDSGNTIYF TGTGCCAGCAGCCTACAACAGGGGGACTCTGGAAACACCATATATTTT
TRBJ2-7 TRBV29-1 - many CSVATGTYYEQYF TGCAGCGTTGCCACCGGGACATACTACGAGCAGTACTTC
TRBJ2-2 TRBV6-5 TRBD1 - CASRNNRGSGELFF TGTGCCAGCAGGAACAACAGGGGATCCGGGGAGCTGTTTTTT
TRBJ1-5 TRBV2 - - CASRWQTNQPQHF TGTGCCAGCAGGTGGCAGACCAATCAGCCCCAGCATTTT